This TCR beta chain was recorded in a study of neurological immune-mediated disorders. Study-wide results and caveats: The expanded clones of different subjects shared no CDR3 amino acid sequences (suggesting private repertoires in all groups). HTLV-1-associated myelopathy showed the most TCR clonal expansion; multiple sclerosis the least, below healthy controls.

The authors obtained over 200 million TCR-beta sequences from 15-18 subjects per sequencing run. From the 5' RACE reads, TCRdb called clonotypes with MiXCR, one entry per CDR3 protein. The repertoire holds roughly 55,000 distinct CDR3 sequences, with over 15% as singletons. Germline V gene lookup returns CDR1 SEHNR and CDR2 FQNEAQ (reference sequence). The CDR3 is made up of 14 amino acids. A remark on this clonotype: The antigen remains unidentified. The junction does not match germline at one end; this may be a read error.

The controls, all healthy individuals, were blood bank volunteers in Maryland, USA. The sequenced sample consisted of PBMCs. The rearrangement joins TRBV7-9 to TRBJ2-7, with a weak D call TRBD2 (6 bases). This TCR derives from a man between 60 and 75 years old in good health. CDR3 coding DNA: TGTGCCAGCAGCTTCCATGGGAGGAATAACGAACAGTACTTC. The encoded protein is CASSFHGRNNEQYF.